The source of this TCR beta chain is a study of HIV-infected children after antiretroviral therapy interruption. Study at large: Weeks 0, 12, interruption end (24 or 48), and about 3 years post-study gave interruption-arm samples.

This sample's treatment: PENTA 11 planned treatment interruption arm or continuous ART arm. Participants had taken at least three-drug ART for at least 24 weeks. From thawed PBMCs, naive CD4+ CD45RA+ CD45RO- T cells were sorted. The V end was cut by 3 bases, the J end by 7 bases, with 7 bases between. The CDR3 extends over 12 amino acids. This clonotype was observed at least ten times. A 3' RACE protocol on RNA, with unique molecular identifiers, produced the TCR library. TCRdb redid the calling of the 3' RACE reads with MiXCR, one entry per CDR3 protein. The sample carries around 50,000 distinct CDR3 sequences, roughly 4.5% recorded once.

This sequence joins TRBV12-3 or TRBV12-4 and TRBJ2-1; D call uncertain. The sample consisted of CD45RA+ CD4+ T cells from PBMCs, pooled from several time points, taken from a donor given antiretroviral therapy, either interrupted or continuous. Subset: naive CD4+ CD45RA+ CD45RO- T cells. The sequence came from a pool of human donors with HIV. The CDR3 DNA reads TGTGCCAGCAGTTTCCAGAGTAATGAGCAGTTCTTC. It codes for CASSFQSNEQFF.